These 29 T cell receptor beta chains originate from one sample sequenced in a study of T cell responses to AZD1222 COVID-19 vaccine. Repertoires were generated with immunoSEQ multiplex PCR, while TCRdb's copy carries only in-frame clones and drops some. The table has 95,000 to 150,000 clones, approximately 86% seen once; the top ten hold 2.6%. Sequences were derived from peripheral blood, sampled 28 days after the second AZD1222 dose. These receptors came from an adult who received the AZD1222 COVID-19 vaccine.

J is TRBJ1-3 and V is TRBV6-5; the D is unclear. This CDR3 has 13 amino acids. The V gene lost 6 bases and the J gene lost 2 bases, with 8 bases spanning the gap. CDR1 is MNHEY, CDR2 SVGAGI, per germline. CDR3 sequence: CASSRRPGNTIYF. The DNA of the CDR3 is TGTGCCAGCAGCCGACGTCCTGGAAACACCATATATTTT.

This clone was observed a few times. The chain links TRBV29-1 to TRBJ1-2, with D tentatively TRBD1 (5 bases). V was trimmed by 6 bases and J by 3 bases, leaving 11 bases between them. Germline-derived CDR1 and CDR2 are SQVTM and ANQGSEA. This CDR3 spans 12 amino acids. CDR3 in amino acids: CSVPTGDYGYTF. The CDR3 nucleotides read TGCAGCGTACCTACAGGAGACTATGGCTACACCTTC.

The rearrangement uses TRBV19 and TRBJ1-4; D gene uncertain. Germline V gives CDR1 LNHDA, CDR2 SQIVND (reference sequence). CDR3 size: 14 residues. With 11 bases removed from V and 4 bases from J, the gap between germline ends came to 17 bases. CDR3 in DNA: TGTGCCGTAGGTTCTGCGGAACTTAATGAAAAACTGTTTTTT. This sequence encodes CAVGSAELNEKLFF.

A few counts support this clone. The gene calls are TRBV19 and TRBJ1-5; possibly TRBD1 for D (5 bases). The CDR3 has 15 residues. CDR1 is LNHDA, CDR2 SQIVND, per germline (reference sequence). V shed 5 bases and J shed 4 bases, with 15 bases lying between them. CDR3 DNA: TGTGCCAGTAGTCCACCCCGGGGGTCAAATCAGCCCCAGCATTTT. Protein product: CASSPPRGSNQPQHF. The full variable domain, completed using reference TRBV19 and TRBJ1-5, is DGGITQSPKYLFRKEGQNVTLSCEQNLNHDAMYWYRQDPGQGLRLIYYSQIVNDFQKGDIAEGYSVSREKKESFPLTVTSAQKNPTAFYLCASSPPRGSNQPQHFGDGTRLSIL.

The J gene is TRBJ1-5, the V gene TRBV7-3; 9 positions agree with TRBD1. CDR3 length: 21 amino acids. V lost 0 bases to trimming and J lost 1 base; unmatched junction nucleotides: 16. Germline V gene lookup returns CDR1 SGHTA and CDR2 FQGTGA. The CDR3 region has the DNA TGTGCCAGCAGCTTAACCAAAACCGGGACAGGGATGGGGAGAAGCAATCAGCCCCAGCATTTT. Amino acids: CASSLTKTGTGMGRSNQPQHF.

The rearrangement joins TRBV21-1 to TRBJ1-2. TRBV21-1 is a pseudogene segment. This CDR3 region has 10 residues. The CDR3 nucleotides read TGTGCCAGCAGGGGGTATGGCTACACCTTC. Protein: CASRGYGYTF.

This chain joins TRBV28 and TRBJ1-2; D unclear. This CDR3 contains 14 residues. The V and J ends lost 7 bases and 7 bases respectively, with 19 bases between them. Per the germline V gene, CDR1 is MDHEN and CDR2 is SYDVKM. CDR3 loop: CASTLVGRPSGYTF. Here the CDR3 DNA reads TGTGCCAGCACGTTAGTGGGTCGTCCTTCTGGCTACACCTTC.

The chain links TRBV12-3 or TRBV12-4 to TRBJ2-5; D not certain. Trimming took 3 bases from V and 1 from J, leaving 6 bases between them. The CDR3 contains 13 residues. The CDR3 sequence: CASSFVLQETQYF. CDR3 coding DNA: TGTGCCAGCAGTTTTGTTCTCCAAGAGACCCAGTACTTC.

This sequence joins TRBV3-1 (or the pseudogene TRBV3-2) and TRBJ1-3; D gene ambiguous. The germline V gene encodes CDR1 LGHDT and CDR2 YNNKEL (reference sequence). Trimming shortened V by 5 bases and J by 0 bases, and 8 bases separated the two germline ends. The CDR3 covers 14 residues. The CDR3 DNA is TGTGCCAGCAGCTCAGTGAACTCTGGAAACACCATATATTTT. Translation: CASSSVNSGNTIYF.

This chain links TRBV7-9 with TRBJ1-1; D remains unclear. From germline, CDR1 is SEHNR and CDR2 FQNEAQ (reference sequence). The CDR3 sequence is 13 residues long. The ends were cut back, 4 bases at V and 3 bases at J, with 9 bases in the middle. The CDR3 is CASSWQRDTEAFF. CDR3 nucleotide sequence: TGTGCCAGCAGCTGGCAGAGGGACACTGAAGCTTTCTTT.

The chain has TRBV19 and TRBJ1-4; the D gene is possibly TRBD1 (6 bases). There are 14 residues in the CDR3. The V and J ends lost 8 bases and 8 bases respectively, with 18 bases between them. Germline CDR1 reads LNHDA; CDR2 reads SQIVND (reference sequence). For the CDR3, the DNA is TGTGCCAGTCGAAAACAGGGAGATGGAGAAAAACTGTTTTTT. Its protein is CASRKQGDGEKLFF.

The chain employs TRBV7-7 and TRBJ2-5; 7 nucleotides match TRBD2. CDR3 size: 16 residues. After removal of 5 bases from V and 2 bases from J, the junction contained 11 bases not matched to a gene. Germline assignment: CDR1 SSHAT and CDR2 FNYEAQ (reference sequence). CDR3: CASSPHSGRGQETQYF. CDR3 bases: TGTGCCAGCAGCCCTCATTCCGGGCGGGGGCAAGAGACCCAGTACTTC. Looking up the rest from reference TRBV7-7 and TRBJ2-5 gives the full variable domain: GAGVSQSPRYKVTKRGQDVTLRCDPISSHATLYWYQQALGQGPEFLTYFNYEAQPDKSGLPSDRFSAERPEGSISTLTIQRTEQRDSAMYRCASSPHSGRGQETQYFGPGTRLLVL.

The CDR3 protein is CASSLVTSGGLRLGNEQFF. CDR3 in DNA: TGTGCCAGCAGCTTAGTGACTAGCGGGGGGCTACGTCTAGGCAATGAGCAGTTCTTC. The chain uses TRBV11-2 and TRBJ2-1; TRBD2 aligns across 13 bases. This CDR3 has 19 residues. With 1 base clipped from V and 6 bases from J, the junction kept 12 bases outside the gene matches. From germline, CDR1 is SGHAT and CDR2 FQNNGV.

The chain recombines TRBV21-1 with TRBJ1-6; the table's D call of TRBD1 was not tested on the DNA. TRBV21-1 is reported as a pseudogene. This CDR3 has 15 amino acids. The CDR3 reads CASSKGPRQGSPLHF. Written as DNA, the CDR3 is TGTGCCAGCAGCAAAGGTCCTAGACAGGGCTCACCCCTCCACTTT.

The V and J genes are TRBV7-2 and TRBJ1-2, with 8 nucleotides matching TRBD1. The CDR3 has 13 amino acids. Germline trimming cut 3 bases from V and 7 bases from J; bases unmatched to any gene: 4. Germline V gives CDR1 SGHTA, CDR2 FQGNSA. CDR3 DNA: TGTGCCAGCAGCTTGACAGGGGAAACTGGCTACACCTTC. This translates into CASSLTGETGYTF.

This clone was counted between two and nine times. The chain joins TRBV28 to TRBJ1-2; D may be TRBD1 (5 bases). Trimming shortened V by 7 bases and J by 4 bases, and 16 bases separated the two germline ends. In germline, CDR1 is MDHEN, CDR2 SYDVKM. The CDR3 length is 14 residues. The CDR3 DNA reads TGTGCCAGCAACTGGAGCGGGGGGGGCTATGGCTACACCTTC. Encoded protein: CASNWSGGGYGYTF.

The chain couples TRBV6-1 to TRBJ2-5; 8 nucleotides match TRBD2. With V trimmed by 4 bases and J by 7 bases, 14 bases remained unmatched. The CDR3 extends over 16 amino acids. From germline, CDR1 is MNHNS and CDR2 SASEGT. CDR3 region: CASSAPAGGLTGTQYF. The CDR3 DNA follows: TGTGCCAGCAGTGCGCCGGCGGGGGGCCTCACGGGGACCCAGTACTTC.

The count of this clone is one. The rearrangement uses TRBV18 and TRBJ1-2; perhaps TRBD1 as D (5 bases). Germline V CDR1 and CDR2: KGHSH, LQKENI. Between the trimmed V and J ends, which lost 3 bases and 4 bases, there was a span of 15 bases. The CDR3 contains 15 residues. The CDR3 bases are TGTGCCAGCTCACCCCCGGGACGGGGGGTCTATGGCTACACCTTC. Its protein product is CASSPPGRGVYGYTF. The variable domain in full, completed from reference TRBV18 and TRBJ1-2, reads NAGVMQNPRHLVRRRGQEARLRCSPMKGHSHVYWYRQLPEEGLKFMVYLQKENIIDESGMPKERFSAEFPKEGPSILRIQQVVRGDSAAYFCASSPPGRGVYGYTFGSGTRLTVV.

The chain recombines TRBV4-3 with TRBJ1-2; possible D gene TRBD1, 6 bases. The V end lost 2 bases, the J end lost 1 base, and 11 bases lay between the germline ends. The CDR3 is made up of 15 amino acids. Per germline, CDR1 LGHNA and CDR2 YSLEER. The CDR3 reads CASSQQTGLNYGYTF. CDR3 DNA sequence: TGCGCCAGCAGCCAACAGACAGGACTTAACTATGGCTACACCTTC.

The chain carries TRBV24-1 and TRBJ2-7, with unresolved D. V lost 2 bases and J lost 1, with 11 bases in between. The CDR3 runs to 15 residues. Germline V CDR1 and CDR2: KGHDR, SFDVKD. The CDR3 sequence: CATSDSKHPSYEQYF. In DNA form, the CDR3 reads TGTGCCACCAGTGATTCTAAACACCCGTCCTACGAGCAGTACTTC.

This clone came up once. This chain links TRBV5-1 with TRBJ1-1; D is unresolved. Trimming removed 0 bases at V and 6 bases at J, with 9 bases between. This CDR3 has 13 residues. The V gene's germline CDR1 is SGHRS and CDR2 YFSETQ. The CDR3 spells CASSLDGTPEAFF. The CDR3 DNA sequence: TGCGCCAGCAGCTTGGACGGAACGCCTGAAGCTTTCTTT.

The CDR3 bases are TGCGCCAGCAGCTTCGGACTAGCGGGGGGCTCTGGGGCCAACGTCCTGACTTTC. Amino acids: CASSFGLAGGSGANVLTF. The chain recombines TRBV5-1 with TRBJ2-6; 14 bases map to TRBD2. The V and J ends lost 2 bases and 0 bases, in that order; junction bases with no gene match: 1. Germline lookup yields CDR1 SGHRS and CDR2 YFSETQ. The CDR3 length is 18 residues.

This chain joins TRBV24-1 and TRBJ1-5; the D is unclear. Trimming stripped 4 bases from V and 7 bases from J, with 13 bases between. Germline CDR1 reads KGHDR; CDR2 reads SFDVKD. This CDR3 is 14 amino acids long. The CDR3 sequence: CATSEASSGQPQHF. CDR3 coding DNA: TGTGCCACCAGTGAAGCCTCTTCCGGGCAGCCCCAGCATTTT.

This sequence joins TRBV28 and TRBJ1-1; the D gene is possibly TRBD1 (6 bases). The V end was cut by 4 bases, the J end by 7 bases, with 10 bases between. Germline V gene sequence: CDR1 MDHEN, CDR2 SYDVKM. The CDR3 is 12 amino acids. For the CDR3, the DNA is TGTGCCAGCAGTTGGACAGCCCTTGAAGCTTTCTTT. It is translated as CASSWTALEAFF.

This clone was observed a single time. The V gene is TRBV6-5, the J gene TRBJ2-3; possible D gene TRBD2, 5 bases. CDR1 is MNHEY, CDR2 SVGAGI, per germline. Trimming stripped 7 bases from V and 2 bases from J, with 16 bases between. This CDR3 contains 15 residues. The CDR3 protein is CASNQRRTLTDTQYF. In DNA, the CDR3 is TGTGCCAGCAATCAACGAAGGACTCTCACAGATACGCAGTATTTT.

The V gene is TRBV9, the J gene TRBJ2-3; 8 positions agree with TRBD1. From germline, CDR1 is SGDLS and CDR2 YYNGEE. The CDR3 covers 13 residues. V dropped 7 bases and J dropped 4; count of bases not matched to a gene: 5. Here the CDR3 reads CASQQGGADTQYF. CDR3 bases: TGTGCCAGCCAACAGGGGGGCGCAGATACGCAGTATTTT.

This clone has just one count. The V and J genes are TRBV24-1 and TRBJ2-3; a weak D match, TRBD2 (7 bases). There are 16 residues in the CDR3. The germline V gene encodes CDR1 KGHDR and CDR2 SFDVKD. Trimming pared 6 bases from V and 3 bases from J, leaving 18 bases between. CDR3 sequence: CATSTSGGGRTDTQYF. The CDR3 DNA sequence: TGTGCCACCAGTACCTCTGGGGGGGGCAGGACAGATACGCAGTATTTT.

The chain combines TRBV14 with TRBJ2-3, with D possibly TRBD1 on 6 matching bases. This CDR3 spans 14 amino acids. The germline V gene encodes CDR1 SGHDN and CDR2 FVKESK. Trimming stripped 3 bases from V and 2 bases from J, with 9 bases between. CDR3 loop: CASSHTGPTDTQYF. In DNA form, the CDR3 reads TGTGCCAGCAGCCATACAGGGCCCACAGATACGCAGTATTTT. Based on the CDR3 plus reference TRBV14 and TRBJ2-3, the full variable domain is EAGVTQFPSHSVIEKGQTVTLRCDPISGHDNLYWYRRVMGKEIKFLLHFVKESKQDESGMPNNRFLAERTGGTYSTLKVQPAELEDSGVYFCASSHTGPTDTQYFGPGTRLTVL.

This chain joins TRBV27 and TRBJ1-4, with D unclear. Germline CDR1 reads MNHEY; CDR2 reads SMNVEV (reference sequence). This CDR3 comprises 15 residues. V shed 6 bases and J shed 2 bases, with 13 bases lying between them. CDR3 sequence: CASSPHSSTNEKLFF. CDR3 sequence (DNA): TGTGCCAGCAGCCCCCATTCTAGTACTAATGAAAAACTGTTTTTT.